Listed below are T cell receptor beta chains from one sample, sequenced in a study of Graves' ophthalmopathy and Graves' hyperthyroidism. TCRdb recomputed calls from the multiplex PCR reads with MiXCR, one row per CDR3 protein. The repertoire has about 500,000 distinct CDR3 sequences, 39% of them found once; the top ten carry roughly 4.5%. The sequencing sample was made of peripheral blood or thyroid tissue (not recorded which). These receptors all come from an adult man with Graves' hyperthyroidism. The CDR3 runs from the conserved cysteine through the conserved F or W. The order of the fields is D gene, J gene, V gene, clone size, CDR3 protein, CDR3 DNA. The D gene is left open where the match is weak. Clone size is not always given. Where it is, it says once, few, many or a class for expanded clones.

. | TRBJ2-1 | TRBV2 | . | CASRRGGSGNEQFF | TGTGCCAGCAGGAGGGGGGGGTCAGGGAATGAGCAGTTCTTC
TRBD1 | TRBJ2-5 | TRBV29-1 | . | CSAAGTGGQETQYF | TGCAGCGCAGCCGGGACAGGGGGTCAAGAGACCCAGTACTTC
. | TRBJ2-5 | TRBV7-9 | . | CASSLDSPNQPQYF | TGTGCCAGCAGCTTAGACAGCCCCAATCAGCCCCAGTACTTC
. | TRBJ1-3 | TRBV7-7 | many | CASSLSIGQGHF | TGTGCTAGCAGCTTATCGATCGGGCAGGGACATTTT
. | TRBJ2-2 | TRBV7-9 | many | CASRDNSGSAGELFF | TGTGCCAGCAGGGACAATTCCGGATCAGCCGGGGAGCTGTTTTTT
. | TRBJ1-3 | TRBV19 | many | CASRFVDTIYF | TGTGCCAGTAGGTTCGTGGACACCATATATTTT
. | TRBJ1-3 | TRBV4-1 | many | CASSPGPNSGNTIYF | TGCGCCAGCAGTCCTGGACCGAACTCTGGAAACACCATATATTTT
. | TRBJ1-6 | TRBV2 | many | CASSLDNSPLHF | TGTGCCAGCAGTCTCGATAATTCACCCCTCCACTTT
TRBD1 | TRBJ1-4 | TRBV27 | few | CASSQAGTGSDTNEKLFF | TGTGCCAGCAGTCAAGCCGGGACAGGGTCGGACACTAATGAAAAACTGTTTTTT
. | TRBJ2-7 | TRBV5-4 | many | CATALSGGQTYEQYF | TGTGCCACCGCTCTATCAGGGGGGCAGACCTACGAGCAGTACTTC
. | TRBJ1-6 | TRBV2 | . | CAGRKGGDPRLHF | TGTGCCGGCCGCAAAGGGGGGGACCCCAGGCTCCACTTT
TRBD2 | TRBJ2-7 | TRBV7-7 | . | CASSLGSGSVDEQDF | TGTGCCAGCAGCTTAGGAAGCGGGAGCGTCGACGAGCAGGACTTC
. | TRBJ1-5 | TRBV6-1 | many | CASSELWGGNQPQHF | TGTGCCAGCAGTGAATTGTGGGGTGGCAATCAGCCCCAGCATTTT
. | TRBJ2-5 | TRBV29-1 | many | CSVDVGETQYF | TGCAGCGTTGATGTGGGGGAGACCCAGTACTTC
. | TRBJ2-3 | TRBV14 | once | CASSQRTGLGDTQYF | TGTGCCAGCAGCCAAAGGACTGGTCTAGGGGATACGCAGTATTTT
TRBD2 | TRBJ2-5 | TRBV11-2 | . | CASSLGDSGGAREETQYF | TGTGCCAGCAGCTTAGGAGATAGCGGGGGGGCCCGTGAAGAGACCCAGTACTTC
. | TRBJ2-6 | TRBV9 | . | CASSPPTGSSGANVLTF | TGTGCCAGCTCACCCCCTACAGGGAGCTCTGGGGCCAACGTCCTGACTTTC
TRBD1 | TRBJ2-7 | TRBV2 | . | CASCRDRDYEQYF | TGTGCCAGTTGCCGGGACAGGGACTACGAGCAGTACTTC
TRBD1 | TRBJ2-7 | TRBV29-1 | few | CSVEKGAEQYF | TGCAGCGTTGAAAAGGGGGCCGAGCAGTACTTC
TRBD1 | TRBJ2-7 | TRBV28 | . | CASSIWQGAFDEQYF | TGTGCCAGCTCGATTTGGCAGGGGGCTTTCGACGAGCAGTACTTC
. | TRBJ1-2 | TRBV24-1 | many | CATSDSPRAGDSNYGYTF | TGTGCCACCAGTGACTCCCCTCGGGCAGGGGACTCTAACTATGGCTACACCTTC
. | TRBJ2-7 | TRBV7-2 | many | CAVEGGGDEQYF | TGTGCCGTGGAAGGGGGGGGGGACGAGCAGTACTTC
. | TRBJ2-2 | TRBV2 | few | CASSYQTGELFF | TGCGCCAGCAGCTATCAGACCGGGGAGCTGTTTTTT
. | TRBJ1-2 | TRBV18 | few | CASSPRGDWDGYTF | TGTGCCAGCTCGCCGCGGGGGGACTGGGATGGCTACACCTTC
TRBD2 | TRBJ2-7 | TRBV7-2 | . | CATKPGGGSYEQYF | TGTGCCACCAAGCCCGGGGGGGGATCCTACGAGCAGTACTTC
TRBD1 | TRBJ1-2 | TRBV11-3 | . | CASSLHRGRMHGYTF | TGTGCCAGCAGCTTACACAGGGGGCGAATGCATGGCTACACCTTC
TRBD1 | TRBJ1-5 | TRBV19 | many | CASSPDRADSNQPQHF | TGTGCCAGTAGTCCCGACAGGGCGGATAGCAATCAGCCCCAGCATTTT
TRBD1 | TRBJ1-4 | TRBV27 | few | CASSQGTGGEKLFF | TGTGCCAGCAGTCAAGGGACAGGGGGTGAAAAACTGTTTTTT
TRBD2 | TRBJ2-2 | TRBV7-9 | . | CASSLLLAGLNTGELFF | TGTGCCAGCAGCCTACTACTAGCGGGACTTAACACCGGGGAGCTGTTTTTT
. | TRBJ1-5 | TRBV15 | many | CATSRVDQPQHF | TGTGCCACCAGCAGAGTGGATCAGCCCCAGCATTTT
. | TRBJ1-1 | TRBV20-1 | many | CSARDKRNTEAFF | TGCAGTGCTAGAGATAAACGGAACACTGAAGCTTTCTTT
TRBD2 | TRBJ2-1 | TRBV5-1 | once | CASSFLAREGGEQFF | TGCGCCAGCAGCTTCCTCGCGCGGGAGGGGGGTGAGCAGTTCTTC
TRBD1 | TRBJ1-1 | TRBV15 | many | CATSKGQDPEAFF | TGTGCCACCAGTAAGGGACAGGATCCTGAAGCTTTCTTT
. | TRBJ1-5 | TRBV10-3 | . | CASSTVVQHF | TGTGCCAGCAGTACAGTGGTCCAGCATTTT
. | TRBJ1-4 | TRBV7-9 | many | CASSFGGANEKLFF | TGTGCCAGCAGCTTTGGAGGGGCTAATGAAAAACTGTTTTTT
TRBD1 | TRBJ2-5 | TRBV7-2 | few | CASSTGQTIQETQYF | TGTGCCAGCAGCACGGGACAGACCATCCAAGAGACCCAGTACTTC
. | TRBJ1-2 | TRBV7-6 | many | CASSPGDRNLNYGYTF | TGTGCCAGCAGCCCGGGTGACAGAAACCTCAACTATGGCTACACCTTC
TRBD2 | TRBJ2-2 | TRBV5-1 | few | CASSLGTPGLAGGWTGELFF | TGCGCCAGCAGCTTAGGGACACCGGGACTAGCGGGAGGATGGACCGGGGAGCTGTTTTTT
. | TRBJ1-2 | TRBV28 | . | CASLSETRGVRAGYTF | TGTGCCAGTCTTTCGGAGACAAGGGGGGTACGGGCTGGCTACACCTTC
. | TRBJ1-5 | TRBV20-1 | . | CSAAALGRASNQPQHF | TGCAGTGCTGCAGCGCTCGGGAGGGCCTCCAATCAGCCCCAGCATTTT
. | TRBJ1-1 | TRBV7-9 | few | CASSLGLDSAAF | TGTGCCAGCAGCTTAGGATTGGACTCAGCGGCGTTT
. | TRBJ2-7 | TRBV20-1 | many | CSARAAGFSYEQYF | TGCAGTGCTAGAGCGGCAGGGTTTTCCTACGAGCAGTACTTC
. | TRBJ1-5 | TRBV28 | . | CASSPGQFRQPQHF | TGTGCCAGCAGTCCGGGACAATTTCGCCAGCCCCAGCATTTT
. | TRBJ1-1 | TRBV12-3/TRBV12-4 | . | CASSQDGVKRTRNTEAFF | TGTGCCAGCAGCCAAGATGGGGTCAAAAGGACACGGAACACTGAAGCTTTCTTT
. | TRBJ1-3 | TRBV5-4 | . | CASSGWAQGNGNTIYF | TGTGCCAGCAGCGGTTGGGCCCAGGGGAACGGAAACACCATATATTTT
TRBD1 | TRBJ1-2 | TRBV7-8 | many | CASSLGPGQGYGYTF | TGTGCCAGCAGCTTGGGTCCAGGACAGGGGTATGGCTACACCTTC
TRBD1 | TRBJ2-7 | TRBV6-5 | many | CASSVGTGVREQYF | TGTGCCAGCAGTGTCGGGACAGGGGTACGAGAGCAGTACTTC
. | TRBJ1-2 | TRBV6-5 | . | CASSPGDSIDSYIF | TGTGCCAGCAGTCCCGGTGACAGTATCGATAGCTACATCTTC
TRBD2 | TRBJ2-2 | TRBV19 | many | CASSMLGWELAGSGGELFF | TGTGCCAGTAGTATGTTGGGTTGGGAACTAGCGGGATCTGGCGGGGAGCTGTTTTTT
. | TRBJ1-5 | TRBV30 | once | CAWSVFEGGQPQHF | TGTGCCTGGAGTGTATTTGAGGGTGGTCAGCCCCAGCATTTT
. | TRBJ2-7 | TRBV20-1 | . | CSARGAAFSRTEQYF | TGCAGTGCTAGAGGGGCGGCTTTCTCGCGTACCGAGCAGTACTTC
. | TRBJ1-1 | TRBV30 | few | CAWSHMVGTEAFF | TGTGCCTGGTCTCACATGGTGGGCACTGAAGCTTTCTTT
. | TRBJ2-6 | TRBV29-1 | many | CSVEGPVGANVLTF | TGCAGCGTTGAAGGGCCAGTTGGGGCCAACGTCCTGACTTTC